The 26 T cell receptor beta chains reported below all come from one sample, sequenced in a study of shared clonotypes between healthy human individuals. Naivety among CD8 cells was defined by CD45RO negativity and positive CCR7 selection, thereby excluding terminally differentiated effector memory CD45RA+ cells. Profiling relied on immunoSEQ multiplex PCR, and the TCRdb table lists in-frame clones only, not all of them. The repertoire includes 2 million to 2.5 million clones, roughly 91% of them detected once, and more than 1.5% sits in the top ten. Sequenced input: naive CD8+ T cells from PBMCs. The receptors here all came from a man aged 18 to 29 in good health. Some clones in this sample may be carry-over from other donors' samples.

The chain is built from TRBV10-3 and TRBJ2-6, with 9 bases fitting TRBD1. CDR3 size: 17 residues. Germline V gene sequence: CDR1 ENHRY, CDR2 SYGVKD. Losses at the gene ends were 6 bases for V and 0 bases for J; bases not matched to a gene: 6. This CDR3 reads CAISSGTGSSGANVLTF. CDR3 in DNA: TGTGCCATCAGCTCCGGGACAGGGAGCTCTGGGGCCAACGTCCTGACTTTC.

Here the CDR3 DNA reads TGCGCCAGCAGCCAAGATCCGGCAGGGCATAGCAATCAGCCCCAGCATTTT. Translation: CASSQDPAGHSNQPQHF. This chain links TRBV4-3 with TRBJ1-5, with D maybe TRBD1 (5 bases). The CDR3 runs 17 residues. Trimming cost V 0 bases and J 0 bases, with 12 bases left between them. In germline, CDR1 is LGHNA, CDR2 YSLEER.

This clone was observed a single time. The chain combines TRBV2 with TRBJ2-5; D is possibly TRBD2 (6 bases). The length of the CDR3 is 12 residues. The ends were cut back, 7 bases at V and 3 bases at J, with 9 bases in the middle. The germline V gene encodes CDR1 SNHLY and CDR2 FYNNEI. The CDR3 DNA reads TGTGCCAGCACCGGAGGGGAAGAGACCCAGTACTTC. Its protein is CASTGGEETQYF. The entire variable domain, with the rest obtained from reference TRBV2 and TRBJ2-5, is as follows: EPEVTQTPSHQVTQMGQEVILRCVPISNHLYFYWYRQILGQKVEFLVSFYNNEISEKSEIFDDQFSVERPDGSNFTLKIRSTKLEDSAMYFCASTGGEETQYFGPGTRLLVL.

This clone was seen once. V is TRBV9 and J is TRBJ2-5; 12 nucleotides match TRBD2. This CDR3 is built from 16 residues. After removal of 4 bases from V and 4 bases from J, the junction contained 8 bases not matched to a gene. Germline-derived CDR1 and CDR2 are SGDLS and YYNGEE. CDR3 DNA sequence: TGTGCCAGCAGCACCCAGACTAGCGGGAGAGGAGAGACCCAGTACTTC. Translated: CASSTQTSGRGETQYF.

The sample holds one count of this clone. The chain uses TRBV7-6 and TRBJ2-7; 8 bases are shared with TRBD2. J gave up 0 bases and V 4 bases, and 8 bases lay outside the gene matches. The CDR3 runs 16 residues. Germline loops: CDR1 SGHVS, CDR2 FNYEAQ. The CDR3 sequence: CASSSPGGSNSYEQYF. DNA for the CDR3: TGTGCCAGCAGCTCCCCGGGGGGGTCCAACTCCTACGAGCAGTACTTC.

The chain uses TRBV4-3 and TRBJ2-2; TRBD1 aligns across 12 bases. The CDR3 length is 20 residues. The J segment lost 4 bases and the V segment lost 4 bases, leaving 16 bases of the junction unmatched. Germline lookup yields CDR1 LGHNA and CDR2 YSLEER. The CDR3 region has the DNA TGCGCCAGCAGCCCATTATATAGGTCCTTGGGACAGGGGGCCACCGGGGAGCTGTTTTTT. Translating it yields CASSPLYRSLGQGATGELFF.

The chain uses TRBV5-1 and TRBJ2-1, with 12 bases fitting TRBD2. V lost 0 bases to trimming and J lost 12 bases; unmatched junction nucleotides: 19. The CDR3 spans 19 residues. Germline V gives CDR1 SGHRS, CDR2 YFSETQ. In DNA, the CDR3 is TGCGCCAGCAGCTTGGCCTCTTTAGGAACACCTAGCGGGAGGGTGAGGCAGTTCTTC. Protein sequence: CASSLASLGTPSGRVRQFF.

This clone was seen only once. Other DNA sequences in this specimen translate into the identical CDR3. The rearrangement uses TRBV7-9 and TRBJ2-7, with D perhaps TRBD2 (5 bases). The CDR3 length is 14 residues. CDR1 and CDR2 (germline): SEHNR, FQNEAQ (reference sequence). Trimming removed 6 bases at V and 2 bases at J, with 14 bases between. The CDR3 region has the DNA TGTGCCAGCAGTCCTAGAGGGCTACCCTACGAGCAGTACTTC. Translating it yields CASSPRGLPYEQYF. Filled out from reference TRBV7-9 and TRBJ2-7, the complete variable domain reads DTGVSQNPRHKITKRGQNVTFRCDPISEHNRLYWYRQTLGQGPEFLTYFQNEAQLEKSRLLSDRFSAERPKGSFSTLEIQRTEQGDSAMYLCASSPRGLPYEQYFGPGTRLTVT.

The chain combines TRBV9 with TRBJ1-5; the match to TRBD1 covers 7 bases. J lost 3 bases, V lost 3 bases, and 6 bases had no gene match. CDR1 is SGDLS, CDR2 YYNGEE, per germline. The CDR3 is 15 amino acids. CDR3 coding DNA: TGTGCCAGCAGCGGCGGGACAGACCTCAATCAGCCCCAGCATTTT. This translates into CASSGGTDLNQPQHF. Full variable domain (missing parts from reference TRBV9 and TRBJ1-5): DSGVTQTPKHLITATGQRVTLRCSPRSGDLSVYWYQQSLDQGLQFLIQYYNGEERAKGNILERFSAQQFPDLHSELNLSSLELGDSALYFCASSGGTDLNQPQHFGDGTRLSIL.

The V call is TRBV4-3, the J call TRBJ2-1; TRBD2 aligns across 9 bases. Germline lookup yields CDR1 LGHNA and CDR2 YSLEER. Unmatched junction bases numbered 8, after V lost 1 base and J lost 4 bases. The CDR3 is made up of 17 amino acids. CDR3 amino acids: CASSQGLRTSEYNEQFF. The CDR3 DNA sequence: TGCGCCAGCAGCCAAGGACTCCGGACTAGCGAGTACAATGAGCAGTTCTTC.

The chain employs TRBV7-9 and TRBJ1-2, with 8 bases matching TRBD1. The trim removed 5 bases at V and 10 bases at J, leaving 6 bases unmatched. The CDR3 has 12 residues. In germline, CDR1 is SEHNR, CDR2 FQNEAQ (reference sequence). CDR3 region: CASSQDRDAYTF. The CDR3 DNA is TGTGCCAGCAGCCAGGACAGGGACGCCTACACCTTC.

The chain has TRBV7-8 and TRBJ2-5, with 12 positions matching TRBD2. Germline assignment: CDR1 SGHVS and CDR2 FQNEAQ. The CDR3 is 15 amino acids. J gave up 5 bases and V 8 bases, and 9 bases lay outside the gene matches. The CDR3 coding sequence is TGTGCCAGCGGGCTAGCGGGAGGGATTCTTGAGACCCAGTACTTC. Translation gives CASGLAGGILETQYF. Variable domain in full (rest from reference TRBV7-8 and TRBJ2-5): GAGVSQSPRYKVAKRGQDVALRCDPISGHVSLFWYQQALGQGPEFLTYFQNEAQLDKSGLPSDRFFAERPEGSVSTLKIQRTQQEDSAVYLCASGLAGGILETQYFGPGTRLLVL.

The CDR3 sequence: CASSLGRGNEQYF. The DNA for the CDR3 is TGTGCCAGCAGCTTGGGCAGGGGAAACGAGCAGTACTTC. The genes are TRBV5-4 and TRBJ2-7; tentative D call: TRBD1 (6 bases). In germline, CDR1 is SGHNT, CDR2 YYREEE (reference sequence). V was trimmed by 0 bases and J by 5 bases, leaving 9 bases between them. The CDR3 runs to 13 residues.

The rearrangement links TRBV5-6 to TRBJ2-7; 7 bases match TRBD2. Trimming took 4 bases from V and 3 from J; bases not matched to a gene: 13. CDR1 is SGHDT, CDR2 YYEEEE, per germline. This CDR3 is 16 amino acids long. CDR3 nucleotide sequence: TGTGCCAGCAGCAGGGGTAGGCGGGAGAGAAGCTACGAGCAGTACTTC. It encodes CASSRGRRERSYEQYF. Complete variable domain (other parts from reference TRBV5-6 and TRBJ2-7): DAGVTQSPTHLIKTRGQQVTLRCSPKSGHDTVSWYQQALGQGPQFIFQYYEEEERQRGNFPDRFSGHQFPNYSSELNVNALLLGDSALYLCASSRGRRERSYEQYFGPGTRLTVT.

This chain links TRBV27 with TRBJ2-7, with 11 bases aligning to TRBD2. J was trimmed by 7 bases and V by 2 bases; bases with no gene match: 4. This CDR3 contains 14 residues. Germline values: CDR1 MNHEY, CDR2 SMNVEV (reference sequence). CDR3 loop: CASSLVRTSGEQYF. The CDR3 DNA reads as TGTGCCAGCAGTTTAGTTCGGACTAGCGGGGAGCAGTACTTC.

With respect to this clone: The same CDR3 can be traced to other DNA sequences in this sample. The chain employs TRBV28 and TRBJ2-7; D unresolved. Germline V gene lookup returns CDR1 MDHEN and CDR2 SYDVKM. V shed 1 base and J shed 5 bases, with 6 bases lying between them. The CDR3 consists of 12 residues. The CDR3 loop reads CASSLLVHEQYF. CDR3 in DNA: TGTGCCAGCAGTTTATTGGTGCACGAGCAGTACTTC.

V and J are TRBV11-1 and TRBJ2-3, with D tentatively TRBD2 (5 bases). Germline-derived CDR1 and CDR2 are SGHAT and FQDESV (reference sequence). The CDR3 runs to 13 residues. The V gene lost 7 bases and the J gene lost 4 bases, with 12 bases spanning the gap. The CDR3 DNA sequence: TGTGCCAGCACATCTAGCTTTCCAGATACGCAGTATTTT. Its translation: CASTSSFPDTQYF.

The CDR3 here is CASTSGDQETQYF. The DNA for the CDR3 is TGTGCCAGCACTAGTGGCGACCAAGAGACCCAGTACTTC. The rearrangement uses TRBV4-2 and TRBJ2-5; D remains unclear. This CDR3 has 13 amino acids. With 7 bases removed from V and 0 bases from J, the gap between germline ends came to 9 bases. Germline CDR1 and CDR2: LGHNA and YNFKEQ.

The chain combines TRBV13 with TRBJ2-7, with 9 nucleotides matching TRBD2. This CDR3 is built from 16 residues. The V and J ends lost 2 bases and 1 base, in that order; junction bases with no gene match: 6. Germline V gene data show CDR1 as PRHDT and CDR2 as FYEKMQ (reference sequence). The CDR3 is CASSLLAGTPSYEQYF. DNA of the CDR3: TGTGCCAGCAGCTTACTAGCGGGAACACCTTCCTACGAGCAGTACTTC. Combining the CDR3 with reference TRBV13 and TRBJ2-7 gives the whole variable domain AAGVIQSPRHLIKEKRETATLKCYPIPRHDTVYWYQQGPGQDPQFLISFYEKMQSDKGSIPDRFSAQQFSDYHSELNMSSLELGDSALYFCASSLLAGTPSYEQYFGPGTRLTVT.

The chain couples TRBV13 to TRBJ2-3; 9 bases fit TRBD2. Trimming took 5 bases from V and 2 from J; bases not matched to a gene: 8. The CDR3 has 16 residues. In germline, CDR1 is PRHDT, CDR2 FYEKMQ (reference sequence). The CDR3 loop reads CASSARLAEDTDTQYF. DNA of the CDR3: TGTGCCAGCAGCGCACGACTAGCGGAAGACACAGATACGCAGTATTTT.

With respect to this clone: The identical CDR3 is also encoded by other nucleotide sequences in the sample. V gene TRBV7-3 combines with J gene TRBJ2-1; a possible D gene is TRBD1 (6 bases). Deletions cut 1 base from V and 0 bases from J, with 7 bases between. CDR3 length: 15 residues. Looked up from germline, CDR1 is SGHTA and CDR2 is FQGTGA. CDR3 residues: CASSLIRGSYNEQFF. DNA of the CDR3: TGTGCCAGCAGCTTAATCAGGGGCTCCTACAATGAGCAGTTCTTC.

J is TRBJ2-7 and V is TRBV4-2; D gene ambiguous. The CDR3 contains 13 residues. Looked up from germline, CDR1 is LGHNA and CDR2 is YNFKEQ. V was trimmed by 1 base and J by 3 bases, leaving 7 bases between them. The CDR3 DNA follows: TGTGCCAGCAGCCAAGGGGCCTACTACGAGCAGTACTTC. It codes for CASSQGAYYEQYF.

The gene calls are TRBV2 and TRBJ2-3; the D gene could be TRBD1 or TRBD2 (5 bases each). Germline V gene lookup returns CDR1 SNHLY and CDR2 FYNNEI. CDR3 length equals 14 residues. V was trimmed by 6 bases and J by 0 bases, leaving 10 bases between them. The CDR3 region has the DNA TGTGCCAGCAGGGGGACCGCTAGCACAGATACGCAGTATTTT. It is translated as CASRGTASTDTQYF. The full variable domain, in which reference TRBV2 and TRBJ2-3 provide the parts outside the CDR3, is EPEVTQTPSHQVTQMGQEVILRCVPISNHLYFYWYRQILGQKVEFLVSFYNNEISEKSEIFDDQFSVERPDGSNFTLKIRSTKLEDSAMYFCASRGTASTDTQYFGPGTRLTVL.

This rearrangement joins TRBV19 to TRBJ1-1, with unresolved D. CDR1 is LNHDA and CDR2 is SQIVND in the germline V gene (reference sequence). V was trimmed by 4 bases and J by 10 bases, leaving 13 bases between them. The CDR3 consists of 12 residues. The chain's CDR3 is CASSTGRLPAFF. CDR3 nucleotides: TGTGCCAGTAGTACCGGACGCCTTCCAGCTTTCTTT. The whole variable domain, filled in from reference TRBV19 and TRBJ1-1, reads DGGITQSPKYLFRKEGQNVTLSCEQNLNHDAMYWYRQDPGQGLRLIYYSQIVNDFQKGDIAEGYSVSREKKESFPLTVTSAQKNPTAFYLCASSTGRLPAFFGQGTRLTVV.

J is TRBJ2-3 and V is TRBV9; 8 bases align to TRBD2. With V trimmed by 3 bases and J by 0 bases, 6 bases remained unmatched. Germline CDR1 is SGDLS and CDR2 is YYNGEE. There are 16 residues in the CDR3. CDR3 region: CASSARLARSTDTQYF. The CDR3 region has the DNA TGTGCCAGCAGCGCGAGACTAGCGAGAAGCACAGATACGCAGTATTTT. Variable domain in full (rest from reference TRBV9 and TRBJ2-3): DSGVTQTPKHLITATGQRVTLRCSPRSGDLSVYWYQQSLDQGLQFLIQYYNGEERAKGNILERFSAQQFPDLHSELNLSSLELGDSALYFCASSARLARSTDTQYFGPGTRLTVL.

The V call is TRBV7-8, the J call TRBJ1-2, with D perhaps matching TRBD1 (6 bases). The CDR3 length is 17 residues. The germline V and J ends were trimmed by 3 bases and 2 bases, with 19 bases remaining between them. The germline V gene has CDR1 SGHVS and CDR2 FQNEAQ. CDR3 sequence reads: CASSFPRQAIGNYGYTF. Written as DNA, the CDR3 is TGTGCCAGCAGCTTCCCGAGACAGGCGATAGGGAACTATGGCTACACCTTC.